The 8 T cell receptor beta chains below come from one sample, sequenced in a study of cytomegalovirus exposure and HLA in healthy donors. 13 Jbeta primers and 60 Vbeta primers were used for the PCR. Generated by immunoSEQ multiplex PCR, the TCRdb table keeps only in-frame clones and is missing some. Of roughly 140,000 clones listed, roughly 80% are singletons. Material for sequencing was PBMCs. These TCRs come from a male donor in good health and CMV-seronegative.

The chain recombines TRBV7-7 with TRBJ2-2, with TRBD1 identical over 8 bases. J lost 4 bases, V lost 5 bases, and 3 bases had no gene match. The CDR3 has 14 residues. Germline V CDR1 and CDR2: SSHAT, FNYEAQ (reference sequence). The CDR3 nucleotides are TGTGCCAGCAGCACGGACAGGGCCACCGGGGAGCTGTTTTTT. Amino acid sequence: CASSTDRATGELFF.

In this sample, this clone turned up a few times. CDR3 sequence: CASSFTVTGELFF. CDR3 nucleotide sequence: TGTGCCAGCAGTTTTACAGTCACCGGGGAGCTGTTTTTT. The chain employs TRBV6-1 and TRBJ2-2; no definite D call. Trimming shortened V by 5 bases and J by 4 bases, and 8 bases separated the two germline ends. The germline V gene has CDR1 MNHNS and CDR2 SASEGT. The CDR3 has 13 amino acids.

The chain carries TRBV5-1 and TRBJ1-4, with D possibly matching TRBD1 (6 bases). V was clipped by 2 bases and J by 8 bases, with 13 bases between them. Germline CDR1 reads SGHRS; CDR2 reads YFSETQ. This CDR3 contains 14 residues. The CDR3 bases are TGCGCCAGCAGCTTACAGGGTTTACGGGAAAAACTGTTTTTT. Residues: CASSLQGLREKLFF.

DNA for the CDR3: TGTGCCAGCAGTTTAGCTACGAACACTGAAGCTTTCTTT. It codes for CASSLATNTEAFF. The rearrangement uses TRBV28 and TRBJ1-1; D is ambiguous. V was clipped by 2 bases and J by 1 base, with 5 bases between them. The CDR3 consists of 13 residues. Germline CDR1 MDHEN, CDR2 SYDVKM.

The chain recombines TRBV5-1 with TRBJ2-5, with D possibly TRBD2 on 5 matching bases. CDR1 is SGHRS and CDR2 is YFSETQ in the germline V gene. The CDR3 is 14 residues long. The V and J ends lost 4 bases and 3 bases respectively, with 13 bases between them. Written as DNA, the CDR3 is TGCGCCAGCAGCCGAATCTCCGGGAAAGAGACCCAGTACTTC. Translation: CASSRISGKETQYF.

For the CDR3, the DNA is TGTGCCAGCAGTGATACGAGCGGGGGGCCCCAGATTCTGGAGACCCAGTACTTC. Protein product: CASSDTSGGPQILETQYF. The V and J genes are TRBV2 and TRBJ2-5, with 9 bases fitting TRBD2. The trim removed 3 bases at V and 5 bases at J, leaving 16 bases unmatched. Looked up from germline, CDR1 is SNHLY and CDR2 is FYNNEI. The CDR3 loop spans 18 amino acids.

This chain's CDR3 is CASSPGGTNEKLFF. The CDR3 region has the DNA TGTGCCAGCAGCCCAGGGGGCACTAATGAAAAACTGTTTTTT. V and J are TRBV28 and TRBJ1-4; 8 positions agree with TRBD1. Germline V CDR1 and CDR2: MDHEN, SYDVKM. The trim removed 6 bases at V and 2 bases at J, leaving 2 bases unmatched. The CDR3 spans 14 residues.

The V call is TRBV4-3, the J call TRBJ2-1, with D unclear. Germline loops: CDR1 LGHNA, CDR2 YSLEER. Trimming shortened V by 0 bases and J by 5 bases, and 11 bases separated the two germline ends. This CDR3 spans 15 amino acids. CDR3 nucleotide sequence: TGCGCCAGCAGCCAAGATTTGAGTAGAAACAATGAGCAGTTCTTC. Its protein product is CASSQDLSRNNEQFF.